This TCR beta chain was captured by sequencing in a study of blood T cell repertoires in COVID-19. Study summary: Sources were T cells, B-cell-depleted T cells, or PBMCs; the material itself was cDNA or gDNA.

Trimming at V came to 6 bases and at J to 7 bases, leaving 11 bases not matched to a gene. The V gene's germline CDR1 is MDHEN and CDR2 SYDVKM. This CDR3 region has 15 residues. TCRdb's copy holds only in-frame clones and misses some; the assay was immunoSEQ multiplex PCR. The sample lists 75,000 to 90,000 clones; over 80% were seen once. The sample taken for sequencing was peripheral blood. V gene TRBV28 combines with J gene TRBJ2-1; TRBD2 aligns across 8 bases. This TCR derives from an elderly man with active or convalescent COVID-19. CDR3 loop: CASRTPGGPGNEQFF. Written as DNA, the CDR3 is TGTGCCAGCAGGACCCCGGGGGGGCCAGGGAATGAGCAGTTCTTC.